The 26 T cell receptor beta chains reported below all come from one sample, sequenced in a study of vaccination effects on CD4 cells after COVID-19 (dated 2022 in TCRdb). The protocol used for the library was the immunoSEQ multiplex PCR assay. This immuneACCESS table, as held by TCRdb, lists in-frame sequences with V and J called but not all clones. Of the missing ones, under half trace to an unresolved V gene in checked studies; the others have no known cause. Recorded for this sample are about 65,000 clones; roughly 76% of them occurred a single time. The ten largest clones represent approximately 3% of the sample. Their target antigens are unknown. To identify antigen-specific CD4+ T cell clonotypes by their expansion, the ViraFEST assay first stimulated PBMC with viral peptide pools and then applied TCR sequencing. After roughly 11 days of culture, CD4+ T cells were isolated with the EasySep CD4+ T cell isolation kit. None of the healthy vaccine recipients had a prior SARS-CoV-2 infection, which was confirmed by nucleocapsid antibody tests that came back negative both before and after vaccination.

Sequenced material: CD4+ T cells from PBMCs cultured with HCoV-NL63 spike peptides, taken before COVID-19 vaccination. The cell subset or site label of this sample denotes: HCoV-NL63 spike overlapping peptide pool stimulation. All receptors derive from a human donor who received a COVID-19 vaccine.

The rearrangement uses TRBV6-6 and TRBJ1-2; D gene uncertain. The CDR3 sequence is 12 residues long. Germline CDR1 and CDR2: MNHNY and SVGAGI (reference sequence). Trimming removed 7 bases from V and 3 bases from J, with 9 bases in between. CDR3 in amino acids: CASTPDDYGYTF. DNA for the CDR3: TGTGCCAGCACGCCAGACGACTATGGCTACACCTTC.

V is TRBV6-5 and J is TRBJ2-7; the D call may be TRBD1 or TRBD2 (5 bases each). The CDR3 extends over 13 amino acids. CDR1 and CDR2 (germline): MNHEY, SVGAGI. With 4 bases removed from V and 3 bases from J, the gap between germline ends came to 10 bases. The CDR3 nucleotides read TGTGCCAGCAGTTCCGGGACCTTCTACGAGCAGTACGTC. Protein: CASSSGTFYEQYV.

CDR3: CATSDGGKGSGVRWNEQFF. The DNA for the CDR3 is TGTGCCACCAGTGATGGGGGGAAGGGTAGCGGGGTTAGGTGGAATGAGCAGTTCTTC. The chain recombines TRBV24-1 with TRBJ2-1; 8 nucleotides agree with TRBD2. The CDR3 length is 19 residues. Losses at the gene ends were 3 bases for V and 7 bases for J; bases not matched to a gene: 19. Germline assignment: CDR1 KGHDR and CDR2 SFDVKD.

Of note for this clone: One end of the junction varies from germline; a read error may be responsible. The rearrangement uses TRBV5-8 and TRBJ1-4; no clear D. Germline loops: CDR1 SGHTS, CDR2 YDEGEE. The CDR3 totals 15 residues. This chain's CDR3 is CASNLGGSTNEKLFF. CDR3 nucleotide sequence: TGTGCCAGCAACTTGGGCGGCTCAACTAATGAAAAACTGTTTTTT.

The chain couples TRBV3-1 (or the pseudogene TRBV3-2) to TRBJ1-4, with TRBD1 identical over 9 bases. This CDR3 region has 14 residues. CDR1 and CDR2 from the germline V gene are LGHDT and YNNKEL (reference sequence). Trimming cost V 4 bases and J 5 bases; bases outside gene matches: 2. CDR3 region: CASSRDRENEKLFF. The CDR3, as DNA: TGTGCCAGCAGCCGGGACAGGGAAAATGAAAAACTGTTTTTT.

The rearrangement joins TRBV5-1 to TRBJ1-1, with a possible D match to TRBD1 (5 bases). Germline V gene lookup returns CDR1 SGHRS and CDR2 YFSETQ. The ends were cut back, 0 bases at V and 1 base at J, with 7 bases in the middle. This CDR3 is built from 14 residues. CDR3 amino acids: CASSLVGTNTEAFF. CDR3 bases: TGCGCCAGCAGCTTGGTGGGGACGAACACTGAAGCTTTCTTT.

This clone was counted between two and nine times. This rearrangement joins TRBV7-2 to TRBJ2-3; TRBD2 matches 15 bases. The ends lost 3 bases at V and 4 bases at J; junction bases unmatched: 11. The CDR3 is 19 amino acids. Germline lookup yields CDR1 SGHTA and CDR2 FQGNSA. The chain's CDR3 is CASSFKEGLAGGRADTQYF. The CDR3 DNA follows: TGTGCCAGCAGCTTTAAAGAGGGACTAGCGGGGGGCCGGGCAGATACGCAGTATTTT.

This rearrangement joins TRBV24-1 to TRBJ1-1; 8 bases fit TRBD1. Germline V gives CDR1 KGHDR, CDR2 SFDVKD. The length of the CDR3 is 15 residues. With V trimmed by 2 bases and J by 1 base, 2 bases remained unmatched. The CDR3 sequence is CATSDSGTGNTEAFF. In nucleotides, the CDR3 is TGTGCCACCAGTGATTCCGGGACAGGGAACACTGAAGCTTTCTTT.

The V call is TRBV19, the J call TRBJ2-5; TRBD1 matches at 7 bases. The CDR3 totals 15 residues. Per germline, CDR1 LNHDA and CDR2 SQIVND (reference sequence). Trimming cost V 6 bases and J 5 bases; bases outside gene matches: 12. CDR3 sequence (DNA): TGTGCCAGTAGGTCCTTGGGCAGGGGGTATGAGACCCAGTACTTC. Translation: CASRSLGRGYETQYF.

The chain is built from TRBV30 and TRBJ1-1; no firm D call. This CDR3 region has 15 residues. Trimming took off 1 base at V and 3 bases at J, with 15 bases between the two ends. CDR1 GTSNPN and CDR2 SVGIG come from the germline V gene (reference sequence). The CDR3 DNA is TGTGCCTGGAGTGGCCGGGGAGGGAGGGACACTGAAGCTTTCTTT. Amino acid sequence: CAWSGRGGRDTEAFF.

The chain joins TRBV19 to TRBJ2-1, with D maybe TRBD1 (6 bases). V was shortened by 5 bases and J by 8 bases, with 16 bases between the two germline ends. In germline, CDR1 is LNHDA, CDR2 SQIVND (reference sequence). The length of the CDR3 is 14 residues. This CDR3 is CASSEYRVRDEQFF. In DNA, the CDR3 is TGTGCCAGTAGTGAGTACAGGGTCCGGGATGAGCAGTTCTTC.

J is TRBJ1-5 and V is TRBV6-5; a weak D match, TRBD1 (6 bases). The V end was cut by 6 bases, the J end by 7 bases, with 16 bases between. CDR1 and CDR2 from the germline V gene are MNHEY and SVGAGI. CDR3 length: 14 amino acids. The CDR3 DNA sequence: TGTGCCAGCAGGGCCCCAGGGGCGAAGCAGCCCCAGCATTTT. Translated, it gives CASRAPGAKQPQHF.

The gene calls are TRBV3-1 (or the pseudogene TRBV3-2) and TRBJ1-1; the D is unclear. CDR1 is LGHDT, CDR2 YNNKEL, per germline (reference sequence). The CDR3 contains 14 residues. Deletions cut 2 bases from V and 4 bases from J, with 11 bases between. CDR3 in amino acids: CASSQQPVSTEAFF. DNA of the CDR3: TGTGCCAGCAGCCAACAACCGGTTTCCACTGAAGCTTTCTTT.

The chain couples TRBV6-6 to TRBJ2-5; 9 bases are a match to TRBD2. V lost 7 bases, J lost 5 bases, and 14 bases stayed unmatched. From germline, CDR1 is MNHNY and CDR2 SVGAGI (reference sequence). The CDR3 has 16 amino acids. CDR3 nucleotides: TGTGCCAGCACCCAACGGGGGGCGGGGGGGCTTGAGACCCAGTACTTC. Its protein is CASTQRGAGGLETQYF.

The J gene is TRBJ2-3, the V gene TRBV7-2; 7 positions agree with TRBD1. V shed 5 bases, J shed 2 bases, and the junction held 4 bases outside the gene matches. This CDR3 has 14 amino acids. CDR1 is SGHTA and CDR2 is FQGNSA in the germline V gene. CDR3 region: CASSVDRPTDTQYF. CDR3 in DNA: TGTGCCAGCAGCGTGGACAGGCCCACAGATACGCAGTATTTT.

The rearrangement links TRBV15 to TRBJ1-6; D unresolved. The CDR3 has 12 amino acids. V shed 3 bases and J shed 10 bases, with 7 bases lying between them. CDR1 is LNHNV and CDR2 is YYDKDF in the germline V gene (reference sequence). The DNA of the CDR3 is TGTGCCACCAGCAGTTCGGGGTCACCCCTCCACTTT. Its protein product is CATSSSGSPLHF.

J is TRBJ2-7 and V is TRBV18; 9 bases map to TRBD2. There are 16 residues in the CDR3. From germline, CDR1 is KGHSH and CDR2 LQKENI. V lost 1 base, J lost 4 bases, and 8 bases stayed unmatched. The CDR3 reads CASSPQSTAGGYEQYV. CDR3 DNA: TGTGCCAGCTCACCACAGTCTACGGCGGGGGGGTACGAGCAGTACGTC.

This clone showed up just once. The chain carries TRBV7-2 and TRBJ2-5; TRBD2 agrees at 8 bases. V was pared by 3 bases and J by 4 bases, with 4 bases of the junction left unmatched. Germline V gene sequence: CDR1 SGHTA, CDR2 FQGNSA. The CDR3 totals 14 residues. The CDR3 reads CASSFSSGAETQYF. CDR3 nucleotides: TGTGCCAGCAGCTTTAGTAGCGGGGCAGAGACCCAGTACTTC.

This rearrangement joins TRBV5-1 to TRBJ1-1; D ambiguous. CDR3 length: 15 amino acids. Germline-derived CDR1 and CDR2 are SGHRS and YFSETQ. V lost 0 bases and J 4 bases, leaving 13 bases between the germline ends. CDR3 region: CASSLGQVIGTEAFF. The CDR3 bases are TGCGCCAGCAGCTTGGGCCAGGTAATTGGCACTGAAGCTTTCTTT.

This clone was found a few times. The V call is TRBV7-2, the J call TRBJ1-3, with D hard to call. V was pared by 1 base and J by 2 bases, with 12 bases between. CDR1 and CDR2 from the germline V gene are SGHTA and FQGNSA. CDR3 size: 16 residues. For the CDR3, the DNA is TGTGCCAGCAGCTTAGGGCACTCTATTCCTGGAAACACCATATATTTT. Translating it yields CASSLGHSIPGNTIYF.

CDR3 in amino acids: CASSQERGGQVAGANVLTF. The CDR3 region has the DNA TGTGCCAGCAGCCAAGAACGGGGGGGCCAAGTGGCTGGGGCCAACGTCCTGACTTTC. The chain joins TRBV14 to TRBJ2-6, with 8 positions matching TRBD2. Germline CDR1 and CDR2: SGHDN and FVKESK. Losses at the gene ends were 0 bases for V and 2 bases for J; bases not matched to a gene: 9. The CDR3 runs 19 residues. Variable domain in full (rest from reference TRBV14 and TRBJ2-6): EAGVTQFPSHSVIEKGQTVTLRCDPISGHDNLYWYRRVMGKEIKFLLHFVKESKQDESGMPNNRFLAERTGGTYSTLKVQPAELEDSGVYFCASSQERGGQVAGANVLTFGAGSRLTVL.

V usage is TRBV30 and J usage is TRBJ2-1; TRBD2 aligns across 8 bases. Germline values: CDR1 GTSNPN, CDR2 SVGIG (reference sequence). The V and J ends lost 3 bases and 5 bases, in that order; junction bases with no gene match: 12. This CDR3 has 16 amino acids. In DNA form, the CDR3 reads TGTGCCTGGAGCCTGTCGAGTGGGACTAGGGACAATGAGCAGTTCTTC. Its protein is CAWSLSSGTRDNEQFF.

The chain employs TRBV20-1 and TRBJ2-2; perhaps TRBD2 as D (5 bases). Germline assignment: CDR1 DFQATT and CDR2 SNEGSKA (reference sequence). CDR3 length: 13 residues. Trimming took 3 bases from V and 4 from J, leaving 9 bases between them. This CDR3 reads CSASSGLTGELFF. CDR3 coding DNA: TGCAGTGCTAGTTCCGGACTCACCGGGGAGCTGTTTTTT.

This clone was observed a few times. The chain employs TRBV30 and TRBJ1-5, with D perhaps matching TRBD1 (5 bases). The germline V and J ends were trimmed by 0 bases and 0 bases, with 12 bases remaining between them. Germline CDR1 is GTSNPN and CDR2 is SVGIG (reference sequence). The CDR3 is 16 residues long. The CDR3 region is CAWSVGAVYSNQPQHF. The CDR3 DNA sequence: TGTGCCTGGAGTGTAGGGGCAGTTTATAGCAATCAGCCCCAGCATTTT.

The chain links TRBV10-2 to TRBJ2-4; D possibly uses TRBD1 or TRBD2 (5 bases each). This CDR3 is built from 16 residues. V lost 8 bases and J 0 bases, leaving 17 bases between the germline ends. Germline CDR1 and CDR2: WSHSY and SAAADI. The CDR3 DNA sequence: TGCGCCAGCTCCGACTGGGGGTCAGTAGCCAAAAACATTCAGTACTTC. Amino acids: CASSDWGSVAKNIQYF.

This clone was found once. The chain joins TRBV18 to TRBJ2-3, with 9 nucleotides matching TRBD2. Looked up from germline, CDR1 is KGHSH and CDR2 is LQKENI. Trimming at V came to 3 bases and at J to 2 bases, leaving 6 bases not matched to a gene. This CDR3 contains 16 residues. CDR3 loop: CASSPLAGSSTDTQYF. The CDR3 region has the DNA TGTGCCAGCTCACCTCTAGCGGGGAGTTCCACAGATACGCAGTATTTT.